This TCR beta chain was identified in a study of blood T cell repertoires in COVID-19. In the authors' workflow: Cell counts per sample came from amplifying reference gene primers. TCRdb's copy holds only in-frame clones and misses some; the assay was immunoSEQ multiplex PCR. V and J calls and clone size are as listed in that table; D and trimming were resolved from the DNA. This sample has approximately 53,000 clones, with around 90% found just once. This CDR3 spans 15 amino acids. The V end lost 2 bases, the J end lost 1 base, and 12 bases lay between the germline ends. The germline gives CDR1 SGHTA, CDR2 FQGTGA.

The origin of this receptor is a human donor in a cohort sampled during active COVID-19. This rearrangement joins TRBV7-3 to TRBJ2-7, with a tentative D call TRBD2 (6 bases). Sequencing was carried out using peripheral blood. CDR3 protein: CASSLGSGESYEQYF. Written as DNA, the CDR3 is TGTGCCAGCAGCTTAGGGTCGGGGGAGTCCTACGAGCAGTACTTC.